The 21 T cell receptor beta chains below all came from one sample that was sequenced in a study of cytotoxic CD8 clonotypes in ibrutinib-treated CLL. Sequencing used immunoSEQ multiplex PCR; TCRdb keeps in-frame clones, though not all of them. The table records approximately 70,000 clones, around 84% of them present only once. Sequenced material: PBMCs, taken at disease progression, from a patient treated with ibrutinib. The receptors were sampled from a human donor with chronic lymphocytic leukemia.

The V call is TRBV10-2, the J call TRBJ1-2, with D maybe TRBD1 (5 bases). The CDR3 has 13 residues. CDR1 and CDR2 from the germline V gene are WSHSY and SAAADI. V lost 6 bases, J lost 4 bases, and 12 bases lay in between. The CDR3 DNA sequence: TGCGCCAGCAGCGGACAAGGGCGCTATGGCTACACCTTC. Protein product: CASSGQGRYGYTF.

This clone showed up just a few times. The chain links TRBV2 to TRBJ1-2, with D perhaps matching TRBD1 (5 bases). Germline V lookup: CDR1 SNHLY, CDR2 FYNNEI. The CDR3 loop spans 13 amino acids. V was trimmed by 6 bases and J by 0 bases, leaving 8 bases between them. The CDR3: CASSMTANYGYTF. The CDR3 region has the DNA TGTGCCAGCAGCATGACAGCTAACTATGGCTACACCTTC.

The CDR3 DNA reads as TGCGCCAGCAGCCCGTGGACAGGGGGCGAGCAGTACTTC. Amino acid sequence: CASSPWTGGEQYF. The rearrangement joins TRBV5-1 to TRBJ2-7; 10 bases fit TRBD1. The J segment lost 6 bases and the V segment lost 4 bases, leaving 4 bases of the junction unmatched. The CDR3 is made up of 13 amino acids. Germline loops: CDR1 SGHRS, CDR2 YFSETQ.

V is TRBV7-2 and J is TRBJ2-3, with D tentatively TRBD2 (5 bases). Trimming removed 2 bases from V and 6 bases from J, with 9 bases in between. From germline, CDR1 is SGHTA and CDR2 FQGNSA. The CDR3 has 13 residues. The CDR3 region has the DNA TGTGCCAGCAGCTTAAGAGGGTTGGATACGCAGTATTTT. This gives the protein CASSLRGLDTQYF.

This chain links TRBV2 with TRBJ2-2; D remains unclear. This CDR3 spans 13 amino acids. V gave up 5 bases and J gave up 7 bases, with 11 bases separating them. Per germline, CDR1 SNHLY and CDR2 FYNNEI. In nucleotides, the CDR3 is TGTGCCAGCAGTATACCTCTGGGCGGGGAGCTGTTTTTT. Protein product: CASSIPLGGELFF.

The chain employs TRBV5-1 and TRBJ1-1; D may be TRBD1 (5 bases). CDR3 length equals 14 residues. V was cut by 5 bases and J by 4 bases, with 15 bases left in between. Per germline, CDR1 SGHRS and CDR2 YFSETQ. CDR3 sequence (DNA): TGCGCCAGCAGACCCTTTAGTGGGGGCACTGAAGCTTTCTTT. Translating it yields CASRPFSGGTEAFF.

This clone has a handful of counts. V and J are TRBV28 and TRBJ1-5; tentative D call: TRBD1 (6 bases). This CDR3 spans 14 amino acids. Germline V gives CDR1 MDHEN, CDR2 SYDVKM. The germline V and J ends were trimmed by 7 bases and 4 bases, with 14 bases remaining between them. CDR3 DNA sequence: TGTGCCAGCACCTCAGGGGCTGGGAATCAGCCCCAGCATTTT. The encoded protein is CASTSGAGNQPQHF.

Only one count was recorded for this clone. This chain links TRBV18 with TRBJ1-2, with 7 bases that match TRBD1. This CDR3 region has 14 residues. The J segment lost 5 bases and the V segment lost 3 bases, leaving 6 bases of the junction unmatched. The V gene's germline CDR1 is KGHSH and CDR2 LQKENI. The CDR3 DNA reads TGTGCCAGCTCACCGGGGACAGTAAAGTATGGCTACACCTTC. It yields the protein CASSPGTVKYGYTF. The variable domain in full, with the rest retrieved from reference TRBV18 and TRBJ1-2, is NAGVMQNPRHLVRRRGQEARLRCSPMKGHSHVYWYRQLPEEGLKFMVYLQKENIIDESGMPKERFSAEFPKEGPSILRIQQVVRGDSAAYFCASSPGTVKYGYTFGSGTRLTVV.

Of note for this clone: The junction departs from the called germline gene at one end, perhaps through a read error. The chain has TRBV7-9 and TRBJ1-1; a weak D match, TRBD1 (5 bases). Germline-derived CDR1 and CDR2 are SEHNR and FQNEAQ (reference sequence). The CDR3 sequence is 11 residues long. CDR3 DNA: TGTGCCAGCAGCGCATCCCCCCAGGGTGGATTT. Its protein product is CASSASPQGGF. Complete variable domain (other parts from reference TRBV7-9 and TRBJ1-1): DTGVSQNPRHKITKRGQNVTFRCDPISEHNRLYWYRQTLGQGPEFLTYFQNEAQLEKSRLLSDRFSAERPKGSFSTLEIQRTEQGDSAMYLCASSASPQGGFGQGTRLTVV.

This chain uses TRBV19 with TRBJ2-3; D is unresolved. Germline V CDR1 and CDR2: LNHDA, SQIVND (reference sequence). V lost 0 bases and J 3 bases, leaving 10 bases between the germline ends. This CDR3 is 15 amino acids long. Here the CDR3 reads CASSIDLASTDTQYF. CDR3 coding DNA: TGTGCCAGTAGTATAGATTTAGCATCAACAGATACGCAGTATTTT.

CDR3 region: CASSPLRGNTGELFF. In DNA form, the CDR3 reads TGTGCCAGCAGCCCGTTGCGGGGGAACACCGGGGAGCTGTTTTTT. V is TRBV13 and J is TRBJ2-2; maybe TRBD2 (6 bases). The CDR3 is 15 residues long. The V end was cut by 5 bases, the J end by 1 base, with 11 bases between. The germline V gene has CDR1 PRHDT and CDR2 FYEKMQ (reference sequence).

The chain couples TRBV7-6 to TRBJ1-5, with TRBD1 matching over 8 bases. The CDR3 loop spans 15 amino acids. Per germline, CDR1 SGHVS and CDR2 FNYEAQ. The V gene end was trimmed by 1 base and the J gene end by 7 bases; junction bases not matched to a gene: 6. The CDR3 coding sequence is TGTGCCAGCAGCTTAGACAGGGGGGGCAGACAGCCCCAGCATTTT. It is translated as CASSLDRGGRQPQHF.

This clone was seen a single time. The chain joins TRBV5-6 to TRBJ2-7, with 9 nucleotides matching TRBD1. Per the germline V gene, CDR1 is SGHDT and CDR2 is YYEEEE. This CDR3 has 13 amino acids. V lost 4 bases to trimming and J lost 6 bases; unmatched junction nucleotides: 5. The CDR3 here is CASSPWTGAEQYF. The CDR3 DNA reads as TGTGCCAGCAGCCCGTGGACAGGGGCCGAGCAGTACTTC.

This sequence joins TRBV29-1 and TRBJ1-1; 8 nucleotides line up with TRBD1. The CDR3 loop spans 14 amino acids. V gave up 6 bases and J gave up 1 base; unmatched junction bases: 7. Germline CDR1 is SQVTM and CDR2 is ANQGSEA. CDR3 DNA: TGCAGCGTCGCTACTGGGACAGGGAACACTGAAGCTTTCTTT. Translation: CSVATGTGNTEAFF. Variable domain in full (rest from reference TRBV29-1 and TRBJ1-1): SAVISQKPSRDICQRGTSLTIQCQVDSQVTMMFWYRQQPGQSLTLIATANQGSEATYESGFVIDKFPISRPNLTFSTLTVSNMSPEDSSIYLCSVATGTGNTEAFFGQGTRLTVV.

V usage is TRBV9 and J usage is TRBJ2-3; D ambiguous. The CDR3 is made up of 12 amino acids. Germline-derived CDR1 and CDR2 are SGDLS and YYNGEE. The germline V and J ends were trimmed by 7 bases and 2 bases, with 8 bases remaining between them. In DNA form, the CDR3 reads TGTGCCAGCGCTTCCCTCACAGATACGCAGTATTTT. The encoded protein is CASASLTDTQYF.

J is TRBJ1-2 and V is TRBV7-9; 7 nucleotides match TRBD1. Trimming took 5 bases from V and 5 from J; bases not matched to a gene: 8. The CDR3 runs 14 residues. Germline V lookup: CDR1 SEHNR, CDR2 FQNEAQ (reference sequence). This CDR3 reads CASSPRDSQYGYTF. The CDR3, as DNA: TGTGCCAGCAGCCCAAGGGACAGTCAATATGGCTACACCTTC.

The chain carries TRBV7-8 and TRBJ2-1; D not certain. Germline CDR1 SGHVS, CDR2 FQNEAQ. The CDR3 contains 14 residues. Trimming left V 1 base short and J 4 bases short, with 8 bases between. The CDR3 is CASSLGSPYNEQFF. In DNA form, the CDR3 reads TGTGCCAGCAGCTTAGGGAGTCCTTACAATGAGCAGTTCTTC.

This CDR3 is CAWSWQMRVGEQYF. CDR3 nucleotides: TGTGCCTGGAGTTGGCAGATGAGGGTTGGCGAGCAGTACTTC. The rearrangement uses TRBV30 and TRBJ2-7; the D gene is possibly TRBD2 (5 bases). Trimming left V 2 bases short and J 6 bases short, with 17 bases between. Germline V gene lookup returns CDR1 GTSNPN and CDR2 SVGIG (reference sequence). This CDR3 has 14 amino acids.

The chain employs TRBV28 and TRBJ1-5, with D hard to call. There are 15 residues in the CDR3. Germline V gene data show CDR1 as MDHEN and CDR2 as SYDVKM. The germline V and J ends were trimmed by 8 bases and 1 base, with 15 bases remaining between them. As DNA, the CDR3 is TGTGCCAGCTCCCCGCCGTTGGGGAGCAATCAGCCCCAGCATTTT. It encodes CASSPPLGSNQPQHF.

The gene calls are TRBV18 and TRBJ2-5; D remains unclear. The ends were cut back, 0 bases at V and 6 bases at J, with 11 bases in the middle. CDR1 is KGHSH and CDR2 is LQKENI in the germline V gene. CDR3 length equals 14 residues. CDR3: CASSPPTLWKTQYF. The CDR3 nucleotides read TGTGCCAGCTCACCACCGACGCTATGGAAGACCCAGTACTTC. Full variable domain (rest looked up from reference TRBV18 and TRBJ2-5): NAGVMQNPRHLVRRRGQEARLRCSPMKGHSHVYWYRQLPEEGLKFMVYLQKENIIDESGMPKERFSAEFPKEGPSILRIQQVVRGDSAAYFCASSPPTLWKTQYFGPGTRLLVL.

The V and J genes are TRBV28 and TRBJ2-7; D is perhaps TRBD1 (6 bases). This CDR3 contains 13 residues. V lost 10 bases to trimming and J lost 3 bases, with 16 bases between them. Per germline, CDR1 MDHEN and CDR2 SYDVKM. CDR3 DNA: TGTGCCACGGTTACAGGGCTTCACTACGAGCAGTACTTC. The encoded protein is CATVTGLHYEQYF.